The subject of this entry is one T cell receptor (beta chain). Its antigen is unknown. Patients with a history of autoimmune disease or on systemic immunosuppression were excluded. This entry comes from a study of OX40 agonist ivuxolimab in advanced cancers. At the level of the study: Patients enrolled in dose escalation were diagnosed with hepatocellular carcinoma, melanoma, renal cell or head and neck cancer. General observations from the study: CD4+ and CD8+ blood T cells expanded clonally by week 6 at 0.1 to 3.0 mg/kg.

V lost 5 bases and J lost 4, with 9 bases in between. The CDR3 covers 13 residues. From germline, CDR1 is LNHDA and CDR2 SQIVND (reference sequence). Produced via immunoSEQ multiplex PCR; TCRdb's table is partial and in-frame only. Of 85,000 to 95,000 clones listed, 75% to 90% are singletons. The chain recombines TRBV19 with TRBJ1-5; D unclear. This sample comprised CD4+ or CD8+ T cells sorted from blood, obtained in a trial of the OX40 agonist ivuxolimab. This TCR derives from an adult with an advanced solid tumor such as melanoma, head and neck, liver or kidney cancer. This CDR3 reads CASSLAGNQPQHF. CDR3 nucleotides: TGTGCCAGTAGTTTGGCCGGAAATCAGCCCCAGCATTTT.